What follows is one TCR beta chain and its context. The data are from a study of blood T cell repertoires in COVID-19. About the research overall: T cells, B-cell-depleted T cells, or PBMCs supplied cDNA or gDNA.

The V end lost 0 bases, the J end lost 7 bases, and 10 bases lay between the germline ends. CDR3 size: 13 residues. CDR1 is SGHNT, CDR2 YYREEE, per germline (reference sequence). As processed by the authors: Quantification of nucleated cells was approximated via reference gene primer amplification. Generated by immunoSEQ multiplex PCR, the TCRdb table keeps only in-frame clones and is missing some. D and trimming were read from the DNA, whereas the V and J calls and clone size are those reported in that table. The sample contains 150,000 to 200,000 clones, 65% to 85% of which appear only once. The specimen was peripheral blood. This sequence joins TRBV5-4 and TRBJ1-2; tentative D call: TRBD1 (6 bases). The receptor's source is a woman older than 75 with acute or convalescent COVID-19. The DNA for the CDR3 is TGTGCCAGCAGCTTGGCCGCAGGGGTTGGCTACACCTTC. Protein product: CASSLAAGVGYTF.